Below are 32 T cell receptor beta chains sequenced from a single sample in a study of regulatory T cells in long-lasting Graves disease. The time point denotes: newly diagnosed GD, antithyroid drugs for less than 3 months. Preparation of the TCR library used RNA extracted from PBMCs. TCR beta libraries were built with iRepertoire HTBI primers and Arm-PCR of CDR3 regions. TCRdb reanalysed the multiplex PCR reads using MiXCR and keeps one entry per CDR3 protein. The data hold around 500,000 distinct CDR3 sequences, with approximately 15% observed a single time. The data also belong to a second study, concerning T cells in Graves' hyperthyroidism and ophthalmopathy.

The input for sequencing was peripheral blood mononuclear cells (PBMCs), taken at new diagnosis, from a patient treated with antithyroid drugs. The receptors here all came from a man aged 30 to 39 with Graves disease.

V is TRBV19 and J is TRBJ2-3; possible D gene TRBD2, 6 bases. The germline V and J ends were trimmed by 6 bases and 0 bases, with 10 bases remaining between them. Germline values: CDR1 LNHDA, CDR2 SQIVND (reference sequence). This CDR3 is 14 amino acids long. The CDR3 DNA reads as TGTGCCAGTAGCCCGGGAGTAAGCACAGATACGCAGTATTTT. Residues: CASSPGVSTDTQYF.

Turning to this clonotype: This could be a read error, since a much larger clone is one nucleotide away. The chain couples TRBV7-2 to TRBJ2-1, with D possibly being TRBD2 (5 bases). The CDR3 spans 14 residues. Germline V lookup: CDR1 SGHTA, CDR2 FQGNSA. Deletions cut 0 bases from V and 6 bases from J, with 9 bases between. CDR3 nucleotide sequence: TGTACCAGCAGCTTAGCGGGAGTTTCCAATGAGCAGTTCTTC. It is translated as CTSSLAGVSNEQFF.

This clonotype was counted at least ten times. The chain recombines TRBV27 with TRBJ2-3; 9 bases agree with TRBD1. Germline trimming cut 1 base from V and 6 bases from J; bases unmatched to any gene: 5. The CDR3 runs to 15 residues. Germline CDR1 reads MNHEY; CDR2 reads SMNVEV (reference sequence). Here the CDR3 reads CASSLWGQGGDTQYF. DNA of the CDR3: TGTGCCAGCAGTTTATGGGGACAGGGTGGTGATACGCAGTATTTT.

This clonotype was seen at least ten times. CDR3 amino acids: CASSGASGSYGYTF. The CDR3 DNA is TGTGCCAGCAGCGGAGCCTCGGGGAGCTATGGCTACACCTTC. The chain uses TRBV9 and TRBJ1-2; the D is unclear. Trimming stripped 3 bases from V and 4 bases from J, with 13 bases between. The CDR3 is 14 residues long. Germline CDR1 and CDR2: SGDLS and YYNGEE.

At least ten counts were recorded for this clonotype. This chain links TRBV14 with TRBJ2-3; perhaps TRBD2 as D (5 bases). The V end was cut by 4 bases, the J end by 5 bases, with 16 bases between. The CDR3 sequence is 15 residues long. Germline V CDR1 and CDR2: SGHDN, FVKESK. CDR3 nucleotides: TGTGCCAGCAGCCCCGGACTGGAGACTGTAGATACGCAGTATTTT. This codes for CASSPGLETVDTQYF. The full variable domain, in which reference TRBV14 and TRBJ2-3 provide the parts outside the CDR3, is EAGVTQFPSHSVIEKGQTVTLRCDPISGHDNLYWYRRVMGKEIKFLLHFVKESKQDESGMPNNRFLAERTGGTYSTLKVQPAELEDSGVYFCASSPGLETVDTQYFGPGTRLTVL.

Ten or more counts support this clonotype. This chain uses TRBV7-8 with TRBJ2-1; tentative D call: TRBD2 (5 bases). Germline V gene data show CDR1 as SGHVS and CDR2 as FQNEAQ. The CDR3 runs 14 residues. Deletions cut 1 base from V and 4 bases from J, with 8 bases between. The CDR3 nucleotides are TGTGCCAGCAGCTTAGAGCGGAGTTACAATGAGCAGTTCTTC. This encodes CASSLERSYNEQFF.

This clonotype has more than one count but fewer than ten. The chain's CDR3 is CASRYRGGGEAFF. The CDR3 nucleotides are TGTGCCAGTCGGTACAGGGGAGGCGGTGAAGCTTTCTTT. The chain joins TRBV19 to TRBJ1-1, with 7 bases lining up with TRBD1. Losses at the gene ends were 8 bases for V and 7 bases for J; bases not matched to a gene: 10. Germline V lookup: CDR1 LNHDA, CDR2 SQIVND (reference sequence). This CDR3 spans 13 amino acids.

This clonotype was seen only a few times. This chain uses TRBV20-1 with TRBJ2-2; 7 bases match TRBD2. V was clipped by 1 base and J by 2 bases; unmatched bases: 7. CDR1 and CDR2 (germline): DFQATT, SNEGSKA (reference sequence). The CDR3 has 16 residues. CDR3 sequence (DNA): TGCAGTGCTAGAGCCGTGCGGGAGTCCAACACCGGGGAGCTGTTTTTT. It codes for CSARAVRESNTGELFF.

This rearrangement joins TRBV7-9 to TRBJ1-1; D remains unclear. Per the germline V gene, CDR1 is SEHNR and CDR2 is FQNEAQ (reference sequence). V was shortened by 0 bases and J by 3 bases, with 8 bases between the two germline ends. This CDR3 spans 14 amino acids. CDR3 nucleotide sequence: TGTGCCAGCAGCTTAGCTGGAATTCACACTGAAGCTTTCTTT. Protein sequence: CASSLAGIHTEAFF.

V and J are TRBV5-8 and TRBJ1-2, with D perhaps matching TRBD1 (5 bases). Trimming pared 5 bases from V and 7 bases from J, leaving 15 bases between. The length of the CDR3 is 13 residues. Germline V gives CDR1 SGHTS, CDR2 YDEGEE. CDR3 sequence (DNA): TGTGCCAGCAGTCTAACCCAGGGAGGTGGCTACACCTTC. This encodes CASSLTQGGGYTF.

This clonotype appeared many times. The chain joins TRBV20-1 to TRBJ1-2; D is undetermined. Germline CDR1 DFQATT, CDR2 SNEGSKA (reference sequence). V was trimmed by 6 bases and J by 1 base, leaving 12 bases between them. The CDR3 has 13 residues. The DNA of the CDR3 is TGCAGTGCACCTTTTAATAATAACTATGGCTACACCTTC. Translating gives CSAPFNNNYGYTF.

The genes are TRBV19 and TRBJ1-2, with D possibly TRBD1 on 6 matching bases. CDR1 and CDR2 (germline): LNHDA, SQIVND (reference sequence). The CDR3 runs 14 residues. The ends were cut back, 4 bases at V and 8 bases at J, with 17 bases in the middle. CDR3: CASSTPMRGEGYTF. CDR3 coding DNA: TGTGCCAGTAGTACCCCCATGAGGGGGGAGGGCTACACCTTC.

This clonotype was counted at least ten times. The chain couples TRBV28 to TRBJ2-1; 8 bases agree with TRBD2. The trim removed 5 bases at V and 3 bases at J, leaving 6 bases unmatched. The CDR3 consists of 15 residues. The V gene's germline CDR1 is MDHEN and CDR2 SYDVKM. The CDR3 nucleotides are TGTGCCAGCAGTCGGACAGCGGGAGTCTACAATGAGCAGTTCTTC. Protein product: CASSRTAGVYNEQFF.

This clonotype was recorded many times. This chain joins TRBV29-1 and TRBJ2-3; 8 bases line up with TRBD1. Germline CDR1 reads SQVTM; CDR2 reads ANQGSEA. CDR3 length: 15 amino acids. Trimming took 5 bases from V and 2 from J; bases not matched to a gene: 9. The CDR3 sequence is CSVNRGDRPTDTQYF. For the CDR3, the DNA is TGCAGCGTTAACAGGGGGGACCGACCCACAGATACGCAGTATTTT.

The genes are TRBV6-2 or TRBV6-3 and TRBJ2-1; D is undetermined. Trimming took 6 bases from V and 4 from J, leaving 13 bases between them. Germline loops: CDR1 MNHEY, CDR2 SVGEGT. The CDR3 covers 14 residues. The CDR3 region has the DNA TGTGCCAGCAGCCCGTCAATGGAGTACAATGAGCAGTTCTTC. As protein: CASSPSMEYNEQFF.

This clonotype was counted many times. The gene calls are TRBV28 and TRBJ1-2; possibly TRBD1 for D (6 bases). Germline values: CDR1 MDHEN, CDR2 SYDVKM. The CDR3 totals 15 residues. Deletions cut 5 bases from V and 0 bases from J, with 13 bases between. The CDR3 coding sequence is TGTGCCAGCAGTGAGGGGGGCCAAGCTAACTATGGCTACACCTTC. Amino acids: CASSEGGQANYGYTF.

CDR3 nucleotide sequence: TGTGCCAGCACTCTAGCGGGAGCAGGATCCGGGGAGCTGTTTTTT. Translation gives CASTLAGAGSGELFF. J is TRBJ2-2 and V is TRBV5-6; 10 bases line up with TRBD2. Germline V lookup: CDR1 SGHDT, CDR2 YYEEEE. Trimming took 6 bases from V and 6 from J; bases not matched to a gene: 8. This CDR3 has 15 amino acids.

This clonotype was seen repeatedly, ten times or more. The V and J genes are TRBV3-1 and TRBJ1-6; TRBD1 matches 7 bases. The germline V gene encodes CDR1 LGHDT and CDR2 YNNKEL (reference sequence). Trimming took 2 bases from V and 9 from J; bases not matched to a gene: 13. This CDR3 region has 17 residues. The CDR3: CASSQPPWTGGSSPLHF. DNA for the CDR3: TGTGCCAGCAGCCAACCCCCATGGACAGGAGGAAGTTCACCCCTCCACTTT. Together with reference TRBV3-1 and TRBJ1-6, the CDR3 gives the full variable domain: DTAVSQTPKYLVTQMGNDKSIKCEQNLGHDTMYWYKQDSKKFLKIMFSYNNKELIINETVPNRFSPKSPDKAHLNLHINSLELGDSAVYFCASSQPPWTGGSSPLHFGNGTRLTVT.

Note on this clonotype: This CDR3 is missing its conserved last phenylalanine or tryptophan, likely due to a read error. This chain links TRBV27 with TRBJ1-2, with 12 bases identical to TRBD1. The CDR3 has 14 amino acids. Germline CDR1 reads MNHEY; CDR2 reads SMNVEV (reference sequence). After removal of 8 bases from V and 4 bases from J, the junction contained 5 bases not matched to a gene. CDR3 sequence reads: CASGDRGPSYGYTL. The CDR3 DNA reads as TGTGCCAGCGGGGACAGGGGGCCTTCCTATGGCTACACCCTC.

This clonotype was picked up many times. The V gene is TRBV12-3 or TRBV12-4, the J gene TRBJ2-7; D is unclear. The CDR3 consists of 14 residues. V was trimmed by 8 bases and J by 0 bases, leaving 14 bases between them. The CDR3 loop reads CASGSSPGSYEQYF. The CDR3 bases are TGTGCCAGCGGCTCAAGCCCAGGCTCCTACGAGCAGTACTTC.

This clonotype has ten or more counts. The rearrangement uses TRBV27 and TRBJ2-3; 8 bases line up with TRBD2. Looked up from germline, CDR1 is MNHEY and CDR2 is SMNVEV (reference sequence). V lost 6 bases to trimming and J lost 1 base; unmatched junction nucleotides: 3. The CDR3 totals 14 residues. CDR3: CASSRAGGTDTQYF. CDR3 coding DNA: TGTGCCAGCAGCCGAGCGGGGGGCACAGATACGCAGTATTTT.

There are many counts of this clonotype. The chain is built from TRBV11-2 and TRBJ1-1; D is undetermined. There are 14 residues in the CDR3. CDR1 and CDR2 (germline): SGHAT, FQNNGV. V was shortened by 1 base and J by 1 base, with 7 bases between the two germline ends. CDR3 DNA sequence: TGTGCCAGCAGCTTAGTTCCGGGGAACACTGAAGCTTTCTTT. This translates into CASSLVPGNTEAFF.

This clonotype showed up many times. CDR3 DNA sequence: TGTGCCAGCAGTTTAGTACAACTAGCGGGAGGGCGTTCAGATACGCAGTATTTT. Translating it yields CASSLVQLAGGRSDTQYF. The rearrangement links TRBV28 to TRBJ2-3, with 13 positions matching TRBD2. Germline V CDR1 and CDR2: MDHEN, SYDVKM. The CDR3 loop spans 18 amino acids. V gave up 2 bases and J gave up 4 bases; unmatched junction bases: 9.

This clonotype was seen a handful of times. The chain employs TRBV7-9 and TRBJ2-7, with no clear D. CDR1 and CDR2 from the germline V gene are SEHNR and FQNEAQ (reference sequence). The germline V and J ends were trimmed by 5 bases and 4 bases, with 15 bases remaining between them. This CDR3 spans 14 amino acids. In DNA, the CDR3 is TGTGCCAGCAGCCCAAATGCGTTAAGTTACGAGCAGTACTTC. This encodes CASSPNALSYEQYF.

The table lists this clonotype with many counts. V is TRBV12-3 or TRBV12-4 and J is TRBJ2-7; 10 bases fit TRBD2. This CDR3 is built from 14 residues. V gave up 6 bases and J gave up 3 bases; unmatched junction bases: 5. The CDR3 sequence: CASSRWTSGYEQYF. Written as DNA, the CDR3 is TGTGCCAGCAGCCGTTGGACTAGCGGCTACGAGCAGTACTTC.

In its sample, this clonotype was seen many times. The chain combines TRBV7-9 with TRBJ2-5, with TRBD2 as a possible D gene (5 bases). With 1 base removed from V and 7 bases from J, the gap between germline ends came to 13 bases. The CDR3 covers 14 residues. Germline V CDR1 and CDR2: SEHNR, FQNEAQ (reference sequence). The CDR3 region is CASSLGAQAGTQYF. The CDR3 nucleotides are TGTGCCAGCAGCTTAGGGGCTCAGGCGGGGACCCAGTACTTC.

This clonotype has a handful of counts. The rearrangement uses TRBV10-3 and TRBJ2-7; possibly TRBD1 for D (6 bases). This CDR3 spans 16 amino acids. In germline, CDR1 is ENHRY, CDR2 SYGVKD. Trimming left V 2 bases short and J 5 bases short, with 19 bases between. CDR3 protein: CAISEEGVQEFDEQYF. The CDR3 DNA is TGTGCCATCAGTGAGGAGGGGGTGCAGGAGTTCGACGAGCAGTACTTC.

This clonotype has at least ten counts. V usage is TRBV2 and J usage is TRBJ1-1; TRBD1 is a possible D gene (5 bases). Germline V gives CDR1 SNHLY, CDR2 FYNNEI. This CDR3 is 13 amino acids long. V dropped 3 bases and J dropped 1 base, with 6 bases sitting between them. CDR3 nucleotides: TGTGCCAGCAGTGATCAGGGGAACACTGAAGCTTTCTTT. It translates to CASSDQGNTEAFF.

On this clonotype: This likely traces to a read error, being one base from a far larger clone. J is TRBJ2-7 and V is TRBV7-9, with D unresolved. CDR1 is SEHNR, CDR2 FQNEAQ, per germline (reference sequence). Trimming took 6 bases from V and 4 from J, leaving 16 bases between them. CDR3 length: 14 residues. This chain's CDR3 is CASSPSSRAYEQYF. In DNA form, the CDR3 reads TGTGCCAGCAGTCCCAGCAGCAGAGCATACGAGCAGTACTTC.

The chain couples TRBV6-1 to TRBJ1-6, with TRBD1 identical over 9 bases. V was clipped by 7 bases and J by 9 bases; unmatched bases: 13. The CDR3 runs 16 residues. CDR1 is MNHNS, CDR2 SASEGT, per germline. The CDR3 DNA is TGTGCCAGCACACCGGGGGGGGGGACAGGGCCTTCACCCCTCCACTTT. It is translated as CASTPGGGTGPSPLHF.

Ten or more counts support this clonotype. The chain couples TRBV12-3 or TRBV12-4 to TRBJ2-5; TRBD2 aligns across 13 bases. V gave up 5 bases and J gave up 5 bases; unmatched junction bases: 5. The CDR3 is 15 residues long. The DNA of the CDR3 is TGTGCCAGCAGTCGGACTAGCGGGAGTTGGGAGACCCAGTACTTC. This sequence encodes CASSRTSGSWETQYF.

This clonotype was recorded a few times. The genes are TRBV12-3 or TRBV12-4 and TRBJ2-2, with D possibly matching TRBD1 (5 bases). The CDR3 loop spans 17 amino acids. The ends were cut back, 4 bases at V and 0 bases at J, with 15 bases in the middle. CDR3 bases: TGTGCCAGCAGTTACGCCCCATGGGGCGCGAACACCGGGGAGCTGTTTTTT. It yields the protein CASSYAPWGANTGELFF.